Presented here are 10 T cell receptor beta chains from one specimen sequenced in a study of blood T cell repertoires in COVID-19. Generated by immunoSEQ multiplex PCR, the TCRdb table keeps only in-frame clones and is missing some. Of around 370,000 clones listed, 85% to 90% are singletons. Sequenced material: peripheral blood. Receptors originate from a man aged 18 to 30 with active or convalescent COVID-19.

The V and J genes are TRBV3-1 (or the pseudogene TRBV3-2) and TRBJ1-1; D is perhaps TRBD1 (5 bases). V was pared by 6 bases and J by 6 bases, with 8 bases between. The CDR3 consists of 11 residues. The germline V gene encodes CDR1 LGHDT and CDR2 YNNKEL (reference sequence). The CDR3: CASRGGSEAFF. The CDR3 DNA reads TGTGCCAGCAGGGGGGGGTCTGAAGCTTTCTTT.

As DNA, the CDR3 is TGTGCCAGCACCGGACAGCCAAGAAGGGGAGAGACCCAGTACTTC. It encodes CASTGQPRRGETQYF. The chain links TRBV28 to TRBJ2-5, with a weak D call TRBD1 (6 bases). V lost 7 bases to trimming and J lost 4 bases, with 19 bases between them. This CDR3 spans 15 amino acids. Germline V gives CDR1 MDHEN, CDR2 SYDVKM.

The chain couples TRBV19 to TRBJ2-5; 9 bases agree with TRBD2. Germline V gives CDR1 LNHDA, CDR2 SQIVND (reference sequence). The trim removed 4 bases at V and 1 base at J, leaving 4 bases unmatched. The CDR3 totals 15 residues. As DNA, the CDR3 is TGTGCCAGTAGTAAGCTAGCGGGGACCCAAGAGACCCAGTACTTC. Its translation is CASSKLAGTQETQYF. The variable domain in full, with the rest retrieved from reference TRBV19 and TRBJ2-5, is DGGITQSPKYLFRKEGQNVTLSCEQNLNHDAMYWYRQDPGQGLRLIYYSQIVNDFQKGDIAEGYSVSREKKESFPLTVTSAQKNPTAFYLCASSKLAGTQETQYFGPGTRLLVL.

This chain connects TRBV6-5 to TRBJ1-1; D ambiguous. Trimming took off 2 bases at V and 3 bases at J, with 7 bases between the two ends. CDR1 and CDR2 from the germline V gene are MNHEY and SVGAGI. CDR3 length equals 13 residues. CDR3 coding DNA: TGTGCCAGCAGTTACGGGCAGTACACTGAAGCTTTCTTT. This sequence encodes CASSYGQYTEAFF.

This clone was seen a single time. V gene TRBV19 combines with J gene TRBJ2-3; tentative D call: TRBD1 (6 bases). Per the germline V gene, CDR1 is LNHDA and CDR2 is SQIVND (reference sequence). V lost 5 bases, J lost 3 bases, and 12 bases lay in between. The CDR3 totals 14 residues. Here the CDR3 reads CASSLQGSTDTQYF. The CDR3 DNA reads as TGTGCCAGTAGTTTACAGGGTTCGACAGATACGCAGTATTTT.

The chain has TRBV28 and TRBJ1-4; 7 nucleotides match TRBD1. CDR1 is MDHEN and CDR2 is SYDVKM in the germline V gene. The CDR3 runs to 13 residues. V lost 6 bases, J lost 5 bases, and 3 bases stayed unmatched. CDR3 amino acids: CASRTGWNEKLFF. CDR3 sequence (DNA): TGTGCCAGCAGGACAGGGTGGAATGAAAAACTGTTTTTT.

The V gene is TRBV4-2, the J gene TRBJ2-3, with 13 bases identical to TRBD2. The CDR3 contains 17 residues. The V segment lost 2 bases and the J segment 5 bases; nucleotides outside the gene matches: 7. Germline V gene lookup returns CDR1 LGHNA and CDR2 YNFKEQ. The CDR3 bases are TGTGCCAGCAGCCAACCCACTAGCGGGGGGGCGAGAGATACGCAGTATTTT. Protein product: CASSQPTSGGARDTQYF.

V gene TRBV9 combines with J gene TRBJ1-2; D may be TRBD1 (5 bases). V was shortened by 3 bases and J by 3 bases, with 15 bases between the two germline ends. Germline V gives CDR1 SGDLS, CDR2 YYNGEE. The CDR3 is 15 residues long. The CDR3 loop is CASSEGLPGDYGYTF. CDR3 in DNA: TGTGCCAGCAGCGAGGGACTTCCTGGGGACTATGGCTACACCTTC.

The chain carries TRBV28 and TRBJ1-6; a possible D gene is TRBD1 (5 bases). Germline V gene lookup returns CDR1 MDHEN and CDR2 SYDVKM. V was cut by 5 bases and J by 10 bases, with 12 bases left in between. The CDR3 contains 13 residues. Written as DNA, the CDR3 is TGTGCCAGCAGTCCCAGGGTTGGGTCACCCCTCCACTTT. It encodes CASSPRVGSPLHF.

In the case of this clone: This sample includes further DNA sequences coding for the same CDR3. The DNA of the CDR3 is TGTGCCAGTAGTATAGCCGGGGGTAGCAATCAGCCCCAGCATTTT. It yields the protein CASSIAGGSNQPQHF. This chain joins TRBV19 and TRBJ1-5, with D possibly matching TRBD1 (5 bases). The CDR3 contains 15 residues. Between the trimmed V and J ends, which lost 1 base and 0 bases, there was a span of 7 bases. Germline V CDR1 and CDR2: LNHDA, SQIVND (reference sequence).